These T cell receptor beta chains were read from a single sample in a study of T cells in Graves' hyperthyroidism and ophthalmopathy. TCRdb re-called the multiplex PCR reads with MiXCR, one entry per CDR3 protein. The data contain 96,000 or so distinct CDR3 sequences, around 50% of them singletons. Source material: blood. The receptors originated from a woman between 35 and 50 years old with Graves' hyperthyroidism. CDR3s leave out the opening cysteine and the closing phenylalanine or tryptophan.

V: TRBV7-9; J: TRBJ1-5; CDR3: ASAEGESNQPQH
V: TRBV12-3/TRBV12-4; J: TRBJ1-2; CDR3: ASSLVGTGGGYT
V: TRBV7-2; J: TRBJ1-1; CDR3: ASSLGDRGPANTEAF
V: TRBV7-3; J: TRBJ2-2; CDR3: ASSLGGLARAGELF
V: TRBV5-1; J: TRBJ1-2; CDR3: ASSLLVVADGYT
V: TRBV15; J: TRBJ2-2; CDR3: ATSGAGGPIRELF
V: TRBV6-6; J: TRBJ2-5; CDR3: ASSLSGGLAGVRETQY
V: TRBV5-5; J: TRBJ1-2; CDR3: ACSVAGAPWVHGYT
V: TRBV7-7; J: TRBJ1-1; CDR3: ASRDGAVNAEAF
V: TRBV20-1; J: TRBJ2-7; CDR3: SAESGASYEQY
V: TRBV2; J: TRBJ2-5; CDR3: ASSTAGGAKKTQY
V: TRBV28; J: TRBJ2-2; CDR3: ASKGAGLANTGELF
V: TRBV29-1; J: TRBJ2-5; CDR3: SSVGDQETQY
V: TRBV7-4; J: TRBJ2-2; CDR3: ASSLGAAGELF
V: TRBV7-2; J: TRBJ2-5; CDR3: ASSFTAGATQY
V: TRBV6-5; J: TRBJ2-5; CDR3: ASSYGTKETQY
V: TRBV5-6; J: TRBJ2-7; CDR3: ASSPLDFRGEQY
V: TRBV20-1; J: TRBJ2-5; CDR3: SARGLAGVYETQY
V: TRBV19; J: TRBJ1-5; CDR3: ASSRAGTGEDQPQH
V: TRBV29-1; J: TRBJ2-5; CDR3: SVRWLAARTQY
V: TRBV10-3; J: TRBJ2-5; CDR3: ASSYGQGVQETQY
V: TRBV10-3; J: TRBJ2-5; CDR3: AISGAGPVETQY
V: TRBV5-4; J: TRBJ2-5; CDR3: ASSEAREIQETQY
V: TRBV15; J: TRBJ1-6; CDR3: ATSRTAGNSPLH
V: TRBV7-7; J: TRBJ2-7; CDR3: TSSLAPGGEQY
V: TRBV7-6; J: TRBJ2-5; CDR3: ASIPSGRPTGETQY